The 31 T cell receptor beta chains presented below share a single source sample, sequenced in a study of blood T cell repertoires in COVID-19. Only in-frame clones appear in the TCRdb table, and some are missing; sequencing was by immunoSEQ multiplex PCR. The sample carries over 200,000 clones, 80% to 90% recorded once. The sample taken for sequencing was peripheral blood. All receptors come from a woman between 45 and 60 years old with active or convalescent COVID-19.

The sample holds a few counts of this clone. The chain has TRBV5-1 and TRBJ1-2; D might be TRBD1 (5 bases). Germline assignment: CDR1 SGHRS and CDR2 YFSETQ. CDR3 length: 13 residues. V was trimmed by 4 bases and J by 4 bases, leaving 11 bases between them. CDR3 in DNA: TGCGCCAGCAGCCGCGGACAAGTCTATGGCTACACCTTC. It translates to CASSRGQVYGYTF. The full variable domain, rest sourced from reference TRBV5-1 and TRBJ1-2, is KAGVTQTPRYLIKTRGQQVTLSCSPISGHRSVSWYQQTPGQGLQFLFEYFSETQRNKGNFPGRFSGRQFSNSRSEMNVSTLELGDSALYLCASSRGQVYGYTFGSGTRLTVV.

As for this clone: This specimen includes other DNA sequences encoding the same CDR3. The V and J genes are TRBV6-5 and TRBJ1-5; 8 bases are shared with TRBD1. J gave up 0 bases and V 6 bases, and 4 bases lay outside the gene matches. This CDR3 has 15 amino acids. CDR1 is MNHEY and CDR2 is SVGAGI in the germline V gene. The CDR3 DNA sequence: TGTGCCAGCAGAGGACAGGGTCATAGCAATCAGCCCCAGCATTTT. This encodes CASRGQGHSNQPQHF.

This clone occurred once. The chain is built from TRBV27 and TRBJ2-7; D may be TRBD2 (5 bases). With 6 bases removed from V and 2 bases from J, the gap between germline ends came to 14 bases. From germline, CDR1 is MNHEY and CDR2 SMNVEV (reference sequence). The CDR3 totals 14 residues. This CDR3 reads CASSTDWAPYEQYF. The CDR3 nucleotides are TGTGCCAGCAGCACGGACTGGGCCCCCTACGAGCAGTACTTC.

J is TRBJ1-2 and V is TRBV5-1; D not certain. Trimming took 4 bases from V and 4 from J, leaving 11 bases between them. The CDR3 runs 13 residues. Germline V lookup: CDR1 SGHRS, CDR2 YFSETQ. The CDR3 DNA follows: TGCGCCAGCAGCCACCGGGGTGTCTATGGCTACACCTTC. Its protein product is CASSHRGVYGYTF.

This clone was recorded a few times. This chain links TRBV10-1 with TRBJ2-1; TRBD1 matches 8 bases. The CDR3 contains 14 residues. V was clipped by 8 bases and J by 6 bases; unmatched bases: 9. CDR1 and CDR2 from the germline V gene are WNHNN and SYGVQD (reference sequence). The CDR3 bases are TGCGCCAGCCCCGGGACAGGTGTATCCAATGAGCAGTTCTTC. It codes for CASPGTGVSNEQFF.

V and J are TRBV5-6 and TRBJ2-7; D is possibly TRBD2 (6 bases). The CDR3 covers 11 residues. Germline V gene sequence: CDR1 SGHDT, CDR2 YYEEEE. V was shortened by 0 bases and J by 13 bases, with 11 bases between the two germline ends. The CDR3 region is CASSLGEVEYV. The CDR3 DNA reads TGTGCCAGCAGCTTGGGGGAGGTGGAATACGTC.

Only a few counts were recorded for this clone. V is TRBV18 and J is TRBJ1-2; D perhaps matches TRBD1 (5 bases). CDR3 length: 13 amino acids. Germline CDR1 KGHSH, CDR2 LQKENI. Trimming shortened V by 3 bases and J by 6 bases, and 11 bases separated the two germline ends. The CDR3 coding sequence is TGTGCCAGCTCACCCCCAGGGATAAATGGCTACACCTTC. Protein product: CASSPPGINGYTF.

The chain joins TRBV5-1 to TRBJ1-6; 7 bases are shared with TRBD1. J lost 3 bases, V lost 4 bases, and 7 bases had no gene match. The CDR3 sequence is 16 residues long. Germline V gene data show CDR1 as SGHRS and CDR2 as YFSETQ. As DNA, the CDR3 is TGCGCCAGCAGCGAAAAGGACAGGATCTATAATTCACCCCTCCACTTT. It is translated as CASSEKDRIYNSPLHF. Based on the CDR3 plus reference TRBV5-1 and TRBJ1-6, the full variable domain is KAGVTQTPRYLIKTRGQQVTLSCSPISGHRSVSWYQQTPGQGLQFLFEYFSETQRNKGNFPGRFSGRQFSNSRSEMNVSTLELGDSALYLCASSEKDRIYNSPLHFGNGTRLTVT.

This rearrangement joins TRBV18 to TRBJ1-6; D is uncertain. Trimming cost V 6 bases and J 7 bases, with 13 bases left between them. This CDR3 region has 14 residues. The germline gives CDR1 KGHSH, CDR2 LQKENI. DNA for the CDR3: TGTGCCAGCTCCCCGGGATCTTCCAATTCACCCCTCCACTTT. It translates to CASSPGSSNSPLHF.

This clone came up a few times. The chain has TRBV11-2 and TRBJ2-7, with D tentatively TRBD1 (5 bases). With 3 bases removed from V and 6 bases from J, the gap between germline ends came to 18 bases. The germline CDR1 and CDR2 sequences are SGHAT and FQNNGV. CDR3 length equals 15 residues. The CDR3 DNA follows: TGTGCCAGCAGCTTTGGCACAGGCCTTTTCGCCGAGCAGTACGTC. Amino acid sequence: CASSFGTGLFAEQYV.

The V gene is TRBV6-2 or TRBV6-3, the J gene TRBJ2-3; tentative D call: TRBD2 (6 bases). From germline, CDR1 is MNHEY and CDR2 SVGEGT. Deletions cut 2 bases from V and 8 bases from J, with 11 bases between. The CDR3 has 13 residues. The CDR3 spells CASSYGQGGTQYF. As DNA, the CDR3 is TGTGCCAGCAGTTACGGGCAGGGAGGTACGCAGTATTTT.

The chain combines TRBV27 with TRBJ1-6; TRBD1 is a possible D gene (5 bases). The CDR3 spans 16 residues. Trimming took off 2 bases at V and 0 bases at J, with 8 bases between the two ends. Germline CDR1 and CDR2: MNHEY and SMNVEV (reference sequence). CDR3 nucleotide sequence: TGTGCCAGCAGTTTAGACAGTTTCTCCTATAATTCACCCCTCCACTTT. Its protein product is CASSLDSFSYNSPLHF.

The gene calls are TRBV28 and TRBJ1-2; perhaps TRBD1 as D (6 bases). V was clipped by 8 bases and J by 8 bases, with 24 bases between them. CDR1 and CDR2 (germline): MDHEN, SYDVKM. The CDR3 is 15 amino acids. CDR3 region: CASGALTGIHEGYTF. CDR3 sequence (DNA): TGTGCCAGCGGGGCCCTCACAGGGATTCATGAAGGCTACACCTTC.

V is TRBV28 and J is TRBJ1-3, with D tentatively TRBD1 (6 bases). Germline values: CDR1 MDHEN, CDR2 SYDVKM. This CDR3 contains 14 residues. Trimming removed 6 bases at V and 0 bases at J, with 9 bases between. The CDR3 DNA follows: TGTGCCAGCAGGGGGGCGAACTCTGGAAACACCATATATTTT. Translation gives CASRGANSGNTIYF. Based on the CDR3 plus reference TRBV28 and TRBJ1-3, the full variable domain is DVKVTQSSRYLVKRTGEKVFLECVQDMDHENMFWYRQDPGLGLRLIYFSYDVKMKEKGDIPEGYSVSREKKERFSLILESASTNQTSMYLCASRGANSGNTIYFGEGSWLTVV.

The rearrangement uses TRBV24-1 and TRBJ2-2; maybe TRBD2 (6 bases). Between the trimmed V and J ends, which lost 4 bases and 2 bases, there was a span of 16 bases. This CDR3 has 17 amino acids. The germline V gene has CDR1 KGHDR and CDR2 SFDVKD. The CDR3 is CATSDSTSKGNTGELFF. In nucleotides, the CDR3 is TGTGCCACCAGTGACTCCACTAGCAAGGGTAACACCGGGGAGCTGTTTTTT.

On this clone itself: Compared with germline, one end of the junction differs, possibly owing to a read error. The rearrangement links TRBV9 to TRBJ2-3, with D perhaps matching TRBD2 (6 bases). This CDR3 contains 16 residues. In germline, CDR1 is SGDLS, CDR2 YYNGEE. Here the CDR3 reads CASSVESGLNTDTRYF. DNA of the CDR3: TGTGCCAGCAGCGTAGAATCGGGACTTAACACAGATACGCGGTATTTT.

The J gene is TRBJ2-3, the V gene TRBV5-1, with a possible D match to TRBD2 (5 bases). V was shortened by 6 bases and J by 2 bases, with 16 bases between the two germline ends. The CDR3 extends over 15 amino acids. Germline V gene sequence: CDR1 SGHRS, CDR2 YFSETQ. CDR3: CASTLGVGNTDTQYF. In DNA form, the CDR3 reads TGCGCCAGCACCCTGGGAGTGGGCAACACAGATACGCAGTATTTT.

In DNA form, the CDR3 reads TGTGCCAGCAGTTACTTGGGAGAGGCACTCGGGGAAAAACTGTTTTTT. Translated: CASSYLGEALGEKLFF. The chain employs TRBV6-6 and TRBJ1-4; no definite D call. The CDR3 totals 16 residues. The V end lost 1 base, the J end lost 8 bases, and 17 bases lay between the germline ends. Germline CDR1 MNHNY, CDR2 SVGAGI (reference sequence).

This sequence joins TRBV27 and TRBJ2-7; no reliable D call. This CDR3 has 11 residues. Trimming cost V 6 bases and J 5 bases, with 8 bases left between them. Per germline, CDR1 MNHEY and CDR2 SMNVEV (reference sequence). The CDR3 sequence: CASRRDHEQYF. As DNA, the CDR3 is TGTGCCAGCAGAAGAGATCACGAGCAGTACTTC.

J is TRBJ2-7 and V is TRBV7-2; D possibly corresponds to TRBD1 (6 bases). Germline V gene data show CDR1 as SGHTA and CDR2 as FQGNSA. Trimming shortened V by 5 bases and J by 0 bases, and 11 bases separated the two germline ends. The CDR3 contains 14 residues. The CDR3 coding sequence is TGTGCCAGCAGCGCCCGACAGGACTCCTACGAGCAGTACTTC. Amino acids: CASSARQDSYEQYF.

J is TRBJ2-3 and V is TRBV19; 11 bases agree with TRBD2. This CDR3 is 16 amino acids long. Trimming took 4 bases from V and 2 from J; bases not matched to a gene: 5. The germline CDR1 and CDR2 sequences are LNHDA and SQIVND (reference sequence). The CDR3 bases are TGTGCCAGTAGTACTTTTAGCGGGGGGGCCACAGATACGCAGTATTTT. Protein product: CASSTFSGGATDTQYF.

The rearrangement joins TRBV6-4 to TRBJ1-1; 10 bases align to TRBD1. Germline V gives CDR1 MRHNA, CDR2 SNTAGT. J lost 4 bases, V lost 3 bases, and 2 bases had no gene match. CDR3 length equals 14 residues. The CDR3 spells CASSERTGGTEAFF. The CDR3 nucleotides read TGTGCCAGCAGTGAAAGGACAGGGGGCACTGAAGCTTTCTTT.

This clone appeared a single time. V and J are TRBV9 and TRBJ2-5, with TRBD2 matching over 15 bases. There are 17 residues in the CDR3. Germline values: CDR1 SGDLS, CDR2 YYNGEE. V shed 2 bases and J 2 bases; nucleotides not matched to a gene: 4. The CDR3 loop reads CASSVSGLAGGQETQYF. The CDR3 nucleotides read TGTGCCAGCAGCGTTTCGGGACTAGCGGGAGGACAAGAGACCCAGTACTTC.

The genes are TRBV2 and TRBJ1-4, with D possibly being TRBD1 (5 bases). Germline CDR1 is SNHLY and CDR2 is FYNNEI. CDR3 length: 12 amino acids. The V gene lost 8 bases and the J gene lost 11 bases, with 15 bases spanning the gap. Here the CDR3 reads CASAGDEGKLFF. The CDR3 DNA sequence: TGTGCCAGCGCGGGGGACGAGGGGAAACTGTTTTTT.

V and J are TRBV3-1 (or the pseudogene TRBV3-2) and TRBJ2-6; 8 bases fit TRBD1. This CDR3 region has 20 residues. CDR1 and CDR2 (germline): LGHDT, YNNKEL (reference sequence). Unmatched junction bases numbered 11, after V lost 0 bases and J lost 1 base. This CDR3 reads CASSQEYPGGVSSGANVLTF. The CDR3 DNA follows: TGTGCCAGCAGCCAAGAATATCCAGGGGGCGTCTCATCTGGGGCCAACGTCCTGACTTTC.

J is TRBJ2-5 and V is TRBV29-1; a weak D match, TRBD2 (6 bases). Germline assignment: CDR1 SQVTM and CDR2 ANQGSEA. The ends were cut back, 5 bases at V and 2 bases at J, with 9 bases in the middle. The CDR3 totals 12 residues. The CDR3 reads CSVSGLQETQYF. The CDR3 bases are TGCAGCGTTTCAGGACTACAAGAGACCCAGTACTTC. Drawing the rest from reference TRBV29-1 and TRBJ2-5, the complete variable domain is SAVISQKPSRDICQRGTSLTIQCQVDSQVTMMFWYRQQPGQSLTLIATANQGSEATYESGFVIDKFPISRPNLTFSTLTVSNMSPEDSSIYLCSVSGLQETQYFGPGTRLLVL.

This chain joins TRBV19 and TRBJ2-5, with TRBD1 matching over 9 bases. The CDR3 is 15 residues long. Losses at the gene ends were 2 bases for V and 4 bases for J; bases not matched to a gene: 5. The V gene's germline CDR1 is LNHDA and CDR2 SQIVND (reference sequence). The CDR3 region is CASSILMTGGETQYF. Written as DNA, the CDR3 is TGTGCCAGTAGTATACTTATGACAGGGGGAGAGACCCAGTACTTC. The full variable domain, in which reference TRBV19 and TRBJ2-5 provide the parts outside the CDR3, is DGGITQSPKYLFRKEGQNVTLSCEQNLNHDAMYWYRQDPGQGLRLIYYSQIVNDFQKGDIAEGYSVSREKKESFPLTVTSAQKNPTAFYLCASSILMTGGETQYFGPGTRLLVL.

This chain connects TRBV9 to TRBJ2-1, with D perhaps matching TRBD2 (5 bases). V dropped 1 base and J dropped 0 bases, with 11 bases sitting between them. This CDR3 region has 16 residues. The V gene's germline CDR1 is SGDLS and CDR2 YYNGEE. CDR3 loop: CASSVPSGLSYNEQFF. For the CDR3, the DNA is TGTGCCAGCAGCGTACCGTCAGGACTCTCCTACAATGAGCAGTTCTTC.

This clone was counted once. The chain joins TRBV4-1 to TRBJ1-2, with D uncertain. The CDR3 is 14 amino acids. The germline gives CDR1 MGHRA, CDR2 YSYEKL. V was cut by 2 bases and J by 2 bases, with 9 bases left in between. The CDR3 is CASSQSTENYGYTF. The CDR3, as DNA: TGCGCCAGCAGCCAATCTACAGAGAACTATGGCTACACCTTC.

This clone occurred once. The rearrangement links TRBV7-9 to TRBJ1-6; D unresolved. The CDR3 runs 14 residues. The V end lost 2 bases, the J end lost 7 bases, and 9 bases lay between the germline ends. Per the germline V gene, CDR1 is SEHNR and CDR2 is FQNEAQ (reference sequence). DNA of the CDR3: TGTGCCAGCAGCTTACTCCAGGTGAATTCACCCCTCCACTTT. This codes for CASSLLQVNSPLHF. Supplemented by reference TRBV7-9 and TRBJ1-6, the full variable domain reads DTGVSQNPRHKITKRGQNVTFRCDPISEHNRLYWYRQTLGQGPEFLTYFQNEAQLEKSRLLSDRFSAERPKGSFSTLEIQRTEQGDSAMYLCASSLLQVNSPLHFGNGTRLTVT.

The chain has TRBV10-1 and TRBJ1-2; perhaps TRBD1 as D (5 bases). The CDR3 totals 13 residues. Trimming took 3 bases from V and 6 from J, leaving 11 bases between them. CDR1 and CDR2 (germline): WNHNN, SYGVQD (reference sequence). This chain's CDR3 is CASSEGQGHGYTF. CDR3 DNA sequence: TGCGCCAGCAGTGAAGGGCAGGGTCATGGCTACACCTTC.